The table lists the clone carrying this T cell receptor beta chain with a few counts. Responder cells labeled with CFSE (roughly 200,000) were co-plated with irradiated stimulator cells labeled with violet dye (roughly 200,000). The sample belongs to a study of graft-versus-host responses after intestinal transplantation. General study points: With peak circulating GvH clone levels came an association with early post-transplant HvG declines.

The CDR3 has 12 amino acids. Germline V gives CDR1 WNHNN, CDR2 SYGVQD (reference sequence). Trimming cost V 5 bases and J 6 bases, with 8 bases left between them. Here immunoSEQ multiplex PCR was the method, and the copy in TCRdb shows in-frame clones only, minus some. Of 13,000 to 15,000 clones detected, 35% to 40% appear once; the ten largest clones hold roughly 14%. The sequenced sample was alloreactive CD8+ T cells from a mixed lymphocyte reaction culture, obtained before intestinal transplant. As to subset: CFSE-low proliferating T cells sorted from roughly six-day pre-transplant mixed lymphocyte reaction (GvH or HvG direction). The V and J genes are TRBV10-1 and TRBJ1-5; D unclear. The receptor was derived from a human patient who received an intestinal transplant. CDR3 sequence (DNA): TGCGCCAGCAGTCCCCGGGTTCAGCCCCAGCATTTT. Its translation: CASSPRVQPQHF.